One sample yielded the 22 T cell receptor beta chains listed below, sequenced in a study of memory B cells and T cells in multiple sclerosis. No antigens are known for them. The assay was immunoSEQ multiplex PCR, and TCRdb's table has in-frame clones only and misses some. Of 46,000 or so clones listed, over 75% are singletons. Stimulus-free culture yielded autoproliferating CFSE-dim and non-proliferating CFSE-high T cells, each sequenced separately. Some 50 million CFSE-labeled PBMCs were cultured less than eight days unstimulated, then replicate wells were pooled. Source material: PBMCs from blood kept in culture. All receptors come from a human donor with multiple sclerosis.

The chain employs TRBV2 and TRBJ1-5; a weak D match, TRBD1 (6 bases). V was shortened by 4 bases and J by 0 bases, with 10 bases between the two germline ends. From germline, CDR1 is SNHLY and CDR2 FYNNEI. The CDR3 consists of 15 residues. The CDR3, as DNA: TGTGCCAGCAGTGGGACAGCTTATAGCAATCAGCCCCAGCATTTT. It yields the protein CASSGTAYSNQPQHF.

The CDR3 nucleotides are TGCGCCAGCAGCTTGGGGGACAGGGGACAAGAGACCCAGTACTTC. Protein sequence: CASSLGDRGQETQYF. The genes are TRBV5-1 and TRBJ2-5, with TRBD1 matching 10 bases. There are 15 residues in the CDR3. With V trimmed by 0 bases and J by 2 bases, 1 base remained unmatched. CDR1 and CDR2 from the germline V gene are SGHRS and YFSETQ.

The CDR3 spells CASSQDWGAANVLTF. CDR3 DNA sequence: TGCGCCAGCAGCCAAGATTGGGGAGCGGCCAACGTCCTGACTTTC. The V and J genes are TRBV4-1 and TRBJ2-6, with D possibly TRBD2 on 5 matching bases. CDR3 length: 15 residues. Germline CDR1 is MGHRA and CDR2 is YSYEKL. V lost 0 bases and J 6 bases, leaving 9 bases between the germline ends.

V gene TRBV11-2 combines with J gene TRBJ2-7, with a weak D call TRBD1 (5 bases). Germline CDR1 and CDR2: SGHAT and FQNNGV. V lost 5 bases to trimming and J lost 4 bases, with 12 bases between them. This CDR3 contains 13 residues. The CDR3 region is CASSIRGAYEQYF. Here the CDR3 DNA reads TGTGCCAGCAGCATACGTGGGGCGTACGAGCAGTACTTC.

A few counts support this clone. This sequence joins TRBV7-9 and TRBJ1-1; possible D gene TRBD1, 5 bases. Trimming removed 1 base from V and 1 base from J, with 7 bases in between. Germline V gene lookup returns CDR1 SEHNR and CDR2 FQNEAQ (reference sequence). The CDR3 is 14 amino acids. CDR3 residues: CASSLVQENTEAFF. The CDR3 bases are TGTGCCAGCAGCTTAGTACAGGAGAACACTGAAGCTTTCTTT.

The chain carries TRBV28 and TRBJ1-2; 7 bases align to TRBD1. V gave up 6 bases and J gave up 8 bases; unmatched junction bases: 9. CDR3 length equals 13 residues. The germline V gene encodes CDR1 MDHEN and CDR2 SYDVKM. CDR3 nucleotides: TGTGCCAGCAGGCCATCAGGGGGAGGCGGCTACACCTTC. This codes for CASRPSGGGGYTF.

This clone was found a few times. The genes are TRBV7-9 and TRBJ2-1, with D perhaps TRBD1 (5 bases). Per the germline V gene, CDR1 is SEHNR and CDR2 is FQNEAQ (reference sequence). V gave up 5 bases and J gave up 9 bases, with 14 bases separating them. The CDR3 has 13 amino acids. CDR3 sequence (DNA): TGTGCCAGCAGCCTGCCCTTAGGGGTTGAGCAGTTCTTC. This codes for CASSLPLGVEQFF.

The chain joins TRBV5-8 to TRBJ2-5, with 8 bases that match TRBD2. Germline V gene lookup returns CDR1 SGHTS and CDR2 YDEGEE. This CDR3 has 17 amino acids. The V segment lost 1 base and the J segment 2 bases; nucleotides outside the gene matches: 10. The DNA of the CDR3 is TGTGCCAGCAGCTTGTTTTGGAGCGGGGGACGACAAGAGACCCAGTACTTC. Its protein product is CASSLFWSGGRQETQYF.

The gene calls are TRBV5-1 and TRBJ1-4; maybe TRBD1 (5 bases). The CDR3 extends over 15 amino acids. Deletions cut 2 bases from V and 8 bases from J, with 16 bases between. Germline assignment: CDR1 SGHRS and CDR2 YFSETQ. The CDR3 spells CASSFIGTSEEKLFF. As DNA, the CDR3 is TGCGCCAGCAGCTTTATAGGGACCTCTGAGGAAAAACTGTTTTTT.

This clone appeared a single time. V is TRBV6-5 and J is TRBJ2-7; D gene ambiguous. The CDR3 has 12 amino acids. CDR1 is MNHEY and CDR2 is SVGAGI in the germline V gene. V lost 4 bases, J lost 2 bases, and 6 bases lay in between. The CDR3 region has the DNA TGTGCCAGCAGTTCCTCCGCCTACGAGCAGTACTTC. It specifies CASSSSAYEQYF.

The chain employs TRBV2 and TRBJ2-7, with TRBD1 identical over 7 bases. The V segment lost 3 bases and the J segment 2 bases; nucleotides outside the gene matches: 4. The germline V gene encodes CDR1 SNHLY and CDR2 FYNNEI. The CDR3 consists of 14 residues. CDR3 bases: TGTGCCAGCAGTGATTCACAGGGGCCCTACGAGCAGTACTTC. Translated: CASSDSQGPYEQYF.

This clone was seen only a few times. This sequence joins TRBV27 and TRBJ1-1, with 9 nucleotides matching TRBD1. Germline V gene lookup returns CDR1 MNHEY and CDR2 SMNVEV (reference sequence). The CDR3 runs to 16 residues. J lost 3 bases, V lost 4 bases, and 9 bases had no gene match. DNA for the CDR3: TGTGCCAGCAGTTCCACAGGGGGCGTTGCAGACACTGAAGCTTTCTTT. This gives the protein CASSSTGGVADTEAFF.

DNA of the CDR3: TGTGCCAGCAGCTTAGTCGCCGGAGAAAAACTGTTTTTT. As protein: CASSLVAGEKLFF. The rearrangement joins TRBV7-9 to TRBJ1-4, with D hard to call. The CDR3 consists of 13 residues. Trimming stripped 1 base from V and 8 bases from J, with 8 bases between. The germline V gene has CDR1 SEHNR and CDR2 FQNEAQ (reference sequence).

J is TRBJ2-3 and V is TRBV2, with TRBD2 identical over 11 bases. There are 16 residues in the CDR3. The V segment lost 7 bases and the J segment 1 base; nucleotides outside the gene matches: 7. The germline gives CDR1 SNHLY, CDR2 FYNNEI. The CDR3 reads CASKPLAGGRTDTQYF. CDR3 in DNA: TGTGCCAGCAAACCGTTAGCGGGGGGGCGCACAGATACGCAGTATTTT.

The chain has TRBV30 and TRBJ2-3; no definite D call. Trimming stripped 2 bases from V and 2 bases from J, with 5 bases between. The germline gives CDR1 GTSNPN, CDR2 SVGIG (reference sequence). The CDR3 length is 12 residues. The CDR3 DNA is TGTGCCTGGAGTATGTCCACAGATACGCAGTATTTT. This translates into CAWSMSTDTQYF. The variable domain in full, completed from reference TRBV30 and TRBJ2-3, reads SQTIHQWPATLVQPVGSPLSLECTVEGTSNPNLYWYRQAAGRGLQLLFYSVGIGQISSEVPQNLSASRPQDRQFILSSKKLLLSDSGFYLCAWSMSTDTQYFGPGTRLTVL.

The chain combines TRBV2 with TRBJ2-1, with D unresolved. CDR3 size: 11 residues. The V end was cut by 2 bases, the J end by 8 bases, with 4 bases between. Looked up from germline, CDR1 is SNHLY and CDR2 is FYNNEI. The CDR3 DNA sequence: TGTGCCAGCAGTGAAAGGTATGAGCAGTTCTTC. It yields the protein CASSERYEQFF.

This sequence joins TRBV2 and TRBJ2-1; tentatively, D is TRBD1 or TRBD2 (5 bases each). The CDR3 has 14 residues. Trimming shortened V by 4 bases and J by 6 bases, and 13 bases separated the two germline ends. Germline V gene sequence: CDR1 SNHLY, CDR2 FYNNEI. In DNA, the CDR3 is TGTGCCAGCAGTGCCACCGGGACCATCAATGAGCAGTTCTTC. Its protein is CASSATGTINEQFF. Combining the CDR3 with reference TRBV2 and TRBJ2-1 gives the whole variable domain EPEVTQTPSHQVTQMGQEVILRCVPISNHLYFYWYRQILGQKVEFLVSFYNNEISEKSEIFDDQFSVERPDGSNFTLKIRSTKLEDSAMYFCASSATGTINEQFFGPGTRLTVL.

A few counts support this clone. The chain uses TRBV19 and TRBJ2-6, with TRBD1 matching over 8 bases. This CDR3 is 18 amino acids long. Germline-derived CDR1 and CDR2 are LNHDA and SQIVND (reference sequence). The V gene end was trimmed by 5 bases and the J gene end by 2 bases; junction bases not matched to a gene: 11. The CDR3 nucleotides read TGTGCCAGTAGTCCCCTACCGGGACAGGAAACTGGGGCCAACGTCCTGACTTTC. Its translation is CASSPLPGQETGANVLTF.

The chain carries TRBV5-1 and TRBJ1-4; 12 nucleotides agree with TRBD1. V shed 0 bases and J 6 bases; nucleotides not matched to a gene: 0. This CDR3 comprises 15 residues. Germline lookup yields CDR1 SGHRS and CDR2 YFSETQ. In DNA, the CDR3 is TGCGCCAGCAGCTTGGGGGACAGGGGGCATGAAAAACTGTTTTTT. It is translated as CASSLGDRGHEKLFF.

This clone was observed a handful of times. The genes are TRBV6-5 and TRBJ2-2; 11 nucleotides line up with TRBD2. Per the germline V gene, CDR1 is MNHEY and CDR2 is SVGAGI. V lost 0 bases and J lost 3; bases outside the gene matches: 0. The CDR3 has 16 amino acids. The CDR3 sequence is CASSYSTSGDTGELFF. Written as DNA, the CDR3 is TGTGCCAGCAGTTACTCGACTAGCGGGGACACCGGGGAGCTGTTTTTT.

V is TRBV5-1 and J is TRBJ1-1; D uncertain. Germline assignment: CDR1 SGHRS and CDR2 YFSETQ. The CDR3 contains 15 residues. The germline V and J ends were trimmed by 0 bases and 5 bases, with 14 bases remaining between them. The CDR3 DNA reads as TGCGCCAGCAGCTTGGCAGTGGGGAGTTGGACTGAAGCTTTCTTT. Amino acids: CASSLAVGSWTEAFF. The variable domain in full, completed from reference TRBV5-1 and TRBJ1-1, reads KAGVTQTPRYLIKTRGQQVTLSCSPISGHRSVSWYQQTPGQGLQFLFEYFSETQRNKGNFPGRFSGRQFSNSRSEMNVSTLELGDSALYLCASSLAVGSWTEAFFGQGTRLTVV.

V usage is TRBV7-9 and J usage is TRBJ2-5; D is uncertain. V dropped 2 bases and J dropped 1 base, with 17 bases sitting between them. Germline CDR1 is SEHNR and CDR2 is FQNEAQ (reference sequence). The CDR3 contains 17 residues. CDR3 protein: CASSLMTVEPFQETQYF. CDR3 nucleotide sequence: TGTGCCAGCAGCTTAATGACGGTAGAGCCCTTCCAAGAGACCCAGTACTTC.